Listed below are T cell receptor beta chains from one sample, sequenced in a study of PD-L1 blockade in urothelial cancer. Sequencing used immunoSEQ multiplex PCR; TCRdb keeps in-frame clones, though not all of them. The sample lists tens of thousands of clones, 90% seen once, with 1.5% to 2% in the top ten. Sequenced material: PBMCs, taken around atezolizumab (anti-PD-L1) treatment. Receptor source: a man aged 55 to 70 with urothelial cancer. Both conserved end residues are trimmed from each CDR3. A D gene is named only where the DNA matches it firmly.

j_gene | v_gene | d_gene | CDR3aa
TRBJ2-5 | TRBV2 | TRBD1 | ASSEDNNRGWETQY
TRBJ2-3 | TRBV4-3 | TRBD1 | ASSQQGASTDTQY
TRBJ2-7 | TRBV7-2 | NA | ASSFGLGTDIY
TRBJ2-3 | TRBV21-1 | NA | ASSPNRGTGRTDTQY
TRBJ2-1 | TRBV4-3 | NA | ASSQDWRGNEQF
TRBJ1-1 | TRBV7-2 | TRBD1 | ASSGTVEAF
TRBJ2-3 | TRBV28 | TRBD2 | ASSTGTSGTDTQY
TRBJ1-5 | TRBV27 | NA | ASSSQVNQPQH
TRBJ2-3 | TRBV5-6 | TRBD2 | ASSLRTGGARSTDTQY
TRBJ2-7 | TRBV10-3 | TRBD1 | ATLTRPGTGAPYEQY
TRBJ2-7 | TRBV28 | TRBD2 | ASSPSGGKQY
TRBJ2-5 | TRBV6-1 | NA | ASSEAAQETQY
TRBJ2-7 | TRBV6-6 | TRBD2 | ASSSGSRREQY
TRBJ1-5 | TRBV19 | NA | ASSIDQRQYNQPQH
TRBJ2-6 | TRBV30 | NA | AWSVIRVYPGANVLT
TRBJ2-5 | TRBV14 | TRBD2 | ASSRALVAGGPGETQY
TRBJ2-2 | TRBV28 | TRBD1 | ASSLSGGEAGELF
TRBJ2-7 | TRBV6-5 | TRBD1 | ASNRDRGDEQY
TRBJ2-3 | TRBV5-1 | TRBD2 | ASGTSQSTDTQY
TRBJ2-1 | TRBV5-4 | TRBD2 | ASSREARGEYNEQF
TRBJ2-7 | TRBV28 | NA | ASSSPGAGVTYEQY
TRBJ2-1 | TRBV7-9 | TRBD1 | ASSLADRGPYPPF
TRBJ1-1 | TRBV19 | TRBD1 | ASTRAGGPMNTEAF
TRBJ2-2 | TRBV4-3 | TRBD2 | ASSQEAGRWTGELF
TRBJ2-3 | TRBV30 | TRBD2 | AGYLAGALTDTQY
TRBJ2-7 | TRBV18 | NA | ASSPTASYEQY
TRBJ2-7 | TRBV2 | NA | ASTPQSYEQY
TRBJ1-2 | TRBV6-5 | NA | ASSSQGSYGYT
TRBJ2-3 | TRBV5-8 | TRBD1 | ASSRDRSTDTQY
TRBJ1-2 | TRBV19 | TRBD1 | ASNGQGGYGYT
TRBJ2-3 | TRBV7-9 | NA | ASSLVEDTQY
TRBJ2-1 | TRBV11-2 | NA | ASSLVQGSTHEQF
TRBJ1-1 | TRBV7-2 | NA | ASGTVVGTEAF
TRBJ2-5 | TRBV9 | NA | ASSASQGRETQY
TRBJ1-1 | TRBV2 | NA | ASMDTLNTEAF
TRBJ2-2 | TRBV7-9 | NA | ASRRVGGNTGELF
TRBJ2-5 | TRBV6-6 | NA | ASSYSLGLRETQY
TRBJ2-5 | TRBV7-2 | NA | ASSLDRAETQY
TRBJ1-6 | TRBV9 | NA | ASSVGQNSNSPLH
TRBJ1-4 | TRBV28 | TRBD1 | ASSLGQGREKLF
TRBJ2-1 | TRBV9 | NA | ASSAGGGGSYNEQF
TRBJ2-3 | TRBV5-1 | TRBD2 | ASSDRGTSGSFSTDTQY
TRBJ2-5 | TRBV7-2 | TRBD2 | ASSYGGAGETQY
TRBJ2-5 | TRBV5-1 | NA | ASSGAQGRIGETQY
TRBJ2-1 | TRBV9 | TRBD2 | ASSRSGATYNEQF
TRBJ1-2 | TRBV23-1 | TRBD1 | ASSHSGQGGGYT
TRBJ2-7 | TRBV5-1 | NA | ASSFDTTYEQY
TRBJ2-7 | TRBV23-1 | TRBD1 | ASSQKGQGDEQY